The 14 T cell receptor beta chains below come from one sample, sequenced in a study of CD8+ T cells in alopecia areata. The treatment was: oral pan-JAK inhibitor, 5-10 mg twice daily. Extracted RNA was reverse transcribed into cDNA, the sequencing template. TCRdb keeps only in-frame clones here, not all; method: immunoSEQ multiplex PCR. The profile shows 210,000 or so clones, more than 60% of them singletons. The material was CD4+ T cells sorted from blood, obtained at approximately week 42, from a patient treated with tofacitinib. Source of these receptors: a human donor with alopecia areata.

The J gene is TRBJ2-1, the V gene TRBV5-1; TRBD2 aligns across 8 bases. Germline V gene lookup returns CDR1 SGHRS and CDR2 YFSETQ. Losses at the gene ends were 0 bases for V and 7 bases for J; bases not matched to a gene: 9. This CDR3 is 16 amino acids long. CDR3 DNA sequence: TGCGCCAGCAGCTTGGCTGGGCGGGGGGCCGGGAATGAGCAGTTCTTC. This translates into CASSLAGRGAGNEQFF.

The chain uses TRBV2 and TRBJ2-3; perhaps TRBD1 as D (6 bases). The germline V gene has CDR1 SNHLY and CDR2 FYNNEI. Trimming cost V 8 bases and J 1 base, with 31 bases left between them. The CDR3 is 20 amino acids. DNA of the CDR3: TGTGCCAGCGAGATGCTCGACAGGTTTTCAGGGGTTCCACGCACAGATACGCAGTATTTT. As protein: CASEMLDRFSGVPRTDTQYF.

This clone appeared a few times. V is TRBV29-1 and J is TRBJ1-5, with D perhaps TRBD1 (5 bases). Trimming shortened V by 5 bases and J by 5 bases, and 13 bases separated the two germline ends. Germline V gene lookup returns CDR1 SQVTM and CDR2 ANQGSEA. The CDR3 is 13 amino acids. CDR3 coding DNA: TGCAGCGTTTCGTTGGGGGAATATCAGCCCCAGCATTTT. Translated: CSVSLGEYQPQHF.

This clone was found once. The chain carries TRBV9 and TRBJ2-1, with TRBD1 matching over 10 bases. The CDR3 is 15 amino acids. Germline loops: CDR1 SGDLS, CDR2 YYNGEE. The V and J ends lost 3 bases and 4 bases, in that order; junction bases with no gene match: 4. CDR3 DNA: TGTGCCAGCAGCGAAGGACAGGGGGTGTACAATGAGCAGTTCTTC. Amino acids: CASSEGQGVYNEQFF. The full variable domain, its missing parts supplied by reference TRBV9 and TRBJ2-1, is DSGVTQTPKHLITATGQRVTLRCSPRSGDLSVYWYQQSLDQGLQFLIQYYNGEERAKGNILERFSAQQFPDLHSELNLSSLELGDSALYFCASSEGQGVYNEQFFGPGTRLTVL.

The genes are TRBV11-2 and TRBJ2-7; D remains unclear. CDR1 and CDR2 (germline): SGHAT, FQNNGV. V gave up 0 bases and J gave up 3 bases, with 6 bases separating them. CDR3 length equals 13 residues. The DNA for the CDR3 is TGTGCCAGCAGCTTAGATATGAGCTACGAGCAGTACTTC. Its protein is CASSLDMSYEQYF.

The chain recombines TRBV7-3 with TRBJ2-5; 7 bases fit TRBD2. The V gene end was trimmed by 1 base and the J gene end by 5 bases; junction bases not matched to a gene: 10. CDR1 SGHTA and CDR2 FQGTGA come from the germline V gene. The CDR3 spans 16 residues. This chain's CDR3 is CASSLSGTNVGETQYF. The CDR3 DNA follows: TGTGCCAGCAGCTTAAGCGGGACTAATGTCGGGGAGACCCAGTACTTC.

Turning to this clone: Other DNA sequences within the sample encode an identical CDR3. The rearrangement links TRBV29-1 to TRBJ1-2; 9 nucleotides agree with TRBD1. The CDR3 sequence is 14 residues long. Trimming removed 6 bases from V and 6 bases from J; junction bases left unmatched: 11. Germline loops: CDR1 SQVTM, CDR2 ANQGSEA. CDR3 DNA: TGCAGCGTCGGGACTGGACAGGGGATCGATGGCTACACCTTC. Protein sequence: CSVGTGQGIDGYTF.

The J gene is TRBJ1-2, the V gene TRBV30; possibly TRBD1 for D (5 bases). This CDR3 has 12 amino acids. The germline V and J ends were trimmed by 5 bases and 5 bases, with 12 bases remaining between them. Germline V gives CDR1 GTSNPN, CDR2 SVGIG (reference sequence). In DNA, the CDR3 is TGTGCCTGGGGGACGACCGCTTATGGCTACACCTTC. Protein sequence: CAWGTTAYGYTF.

The genes are TRBV5-1 and TRBJ2-7, with D maybe TRBD2 (6 bases). The CDR3 runs to 13 residues. Between the trimmed V and J ends, which lost 6 bases and 7 bases, there was a span of 17 bases. The germline CDR1 and CDR2 sequences are SGHRS and YFSETQ. Written as DNA, the CDR3 is TGCGCCAGCATGGCGGGAAGTACGAGTGAGCAGTACTTC. Translating gives CASMAGSTSEQYF.

The chain uses TRBV7-2 and TRBJ2-1; D remains ambiguous. V was pared by 5 bases and J by 0 bases, with 2 bases between. The CDR3 is 12 residues long. From germline, CDR1 is SGHTA and CDR2 FQGNSA. CDR3 DNA sequence: TGTGCCAGCAGCGCCTCCTACAATGAGCAGTTCTTC. Protein product: CASSASYNEQFF.

The chain is built from TRBV9 and TRBJ2-4; D may match TRBD1 or TRBD2 (5 bases each). V dropped 0 bases and J dropped 8 bases, with 21 bases sitting between them. The germline V gene has CDR1 SGDLS and CDR2 YYNGEE. The CDR3 runs 17 residues. The CDR3 here is CASSVDGAFNPSDIQYF. In nucleotides, the CDR3 is TGTGCCAGCAGCGTAGACGGGGCCTTTAACCCCTCGGACATTCAGTACTTC.

This chain's CDR3 is CASRGGRDRAYGYTF. CDR3 nucleotide sequence: TGTGCCAGCAGAGGCGGAAGGGACAGGGCTTATGGCTACACCTTC. This rearrangement joins TRBV9 to TRBJ1-2; TRBD1 matches 9 bases. After removal of 5 bases from V and 5 bases from J, the junction contained 10 bases not matched to a gene. The germline V gene has CDR1 SGDLS and CDR2 YYNGEE. The CDR3 spans 15 residues.

V and J are TRBV7-8 and TRBJ2-2, with D perhaps assigned TRBD1 or TRBD2 (6 bases each). CDR1 SGHVS and CDR2 FQNEAQ come from the germline V gene. The V end was cut by 6 bases, the J end by 5 bases, with 19 bases between. The CDR3 has 16 residues. CDR3 bases: TGTGCCAGCAGATCATCCACGCAGGGGAGGACCGGGGAGCTGTTTTTT. Translating it yields CASRSSTQGRTGELFF. Full variable domain (missing parts from reference TRBV7-8 and TRBJ2-2): GAGVSQSPRYKVAKRGQDVALRCDPISGHVSLFWYQQALGQGPEFLTYFQNEAQLDKSGLPSDRFFAERPEGSVSTLKIQRTQQEDSAVYLCASRSSTQGRTGELFFGEGSRLTVL.

Points on this clone: The identical CDR3 is also encoded by other nucleotide sequences in the sample. The chain carries TRBV5-1 and TRBJ1-2; D is unresolved. Germline V lookup: CDR1 SGHRS, CDR2 YFSETQ. Trimming removed 0 bases at V and 3 bases at J, with 9 bases between. CDR3 length equals 14 residues. DNA of the CDR3: TGCGCCAGCAGCTTGGGAAGCGGGGACTATGGCTACACCTTC. Protein sequence: CASSLGSGDYGYTF.